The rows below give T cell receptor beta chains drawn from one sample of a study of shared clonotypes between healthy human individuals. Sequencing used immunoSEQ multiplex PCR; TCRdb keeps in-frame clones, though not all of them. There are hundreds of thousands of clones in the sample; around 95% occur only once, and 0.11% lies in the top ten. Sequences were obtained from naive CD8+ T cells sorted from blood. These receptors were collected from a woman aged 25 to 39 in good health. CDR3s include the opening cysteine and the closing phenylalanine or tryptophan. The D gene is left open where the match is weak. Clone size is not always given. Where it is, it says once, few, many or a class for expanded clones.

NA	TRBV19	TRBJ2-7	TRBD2	CASSMGLAGFYEQYF	TGTGCCAGTAGTATGGGACTAGCGGGATTCTACGAGCAGTACTTC
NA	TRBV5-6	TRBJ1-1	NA	CASSYDRGAEAFF	TGTGCCAGCAGCTACGACCGGGGGGCTGAAGCTTTCTTT
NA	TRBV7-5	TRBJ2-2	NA	CVRSSIKKAGACDGELFF	TGTGTCAGAAGCTCCATTAAAAAAGCGGGAGCGTGTGACGGGGAGCTGTTTTTT
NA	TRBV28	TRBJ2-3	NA	CASSLVRTDSTDTQYF	TGTGCCAGCAGTTTAGTTCGGACAGATAGCACAGATACGCAGTATTTT
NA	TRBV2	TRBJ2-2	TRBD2	CASSEGLAGGVTGELFF	TGTGCCAGCAGTGAGGGACTAGCGGGAGGCGTCACCGGGGAGCTGTTTTTT
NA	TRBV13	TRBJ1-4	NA	CASSLGRQVEKLFF	TGTGCCAGCAGCTTAGGCCGACAGGTCGAAAAACTGTTTTTT
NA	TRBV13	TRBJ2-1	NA	CASSPSTGASDNEQFF	TGTGCCAGCAGCCCATCGACGGGGGCTAGTGACAATGAGCAGTTCTTC
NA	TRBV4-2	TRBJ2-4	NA	CASSQEAHGTVERSKNIQYF	TGTGCCAGCAGCCAAGAAGCGCATGGAACAGTGGAGCGATCCAAAAACATTCAGTACTTC
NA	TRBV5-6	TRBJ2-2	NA	CASSPPGQELFF	TGTGCCAGCAGCCCCCCGGGGCAGGAGCTGTTTTTT
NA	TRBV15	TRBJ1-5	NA	CATSSPSGGLDQPQHF	TGTGCCACCAGCAGTCCCAGTGGGGGGCTGGATCAGCCCCAGCATTTT
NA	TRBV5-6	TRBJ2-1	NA	CASSEWTGRGEQFF	TGTGCCAGCAGCGAATGGACTGGTCGCGGTGAGCAGTTCTTC
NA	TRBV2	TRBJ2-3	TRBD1	CASSAGPWTGSNTDTQYF	TGTGCCAGCAGTGCGGGACCCTGGACAGGGTCAAATACAGATACGCAGTATTTT
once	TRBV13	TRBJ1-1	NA	CASSAGTEAFF	TGTGCCAGCAGCGCAGGGACTGAAGCTTTCTTT
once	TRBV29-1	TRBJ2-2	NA	CSVSLNTGELFF	TGCAGCGTCTCTCTGAACACCGGGGAGCTGTTTTTT